This T cell receptor beta chain stems from a study of blood T cell repertoires in COVID-19. On the study more broadly: Acute-phase and convalescent COVID-19 samples originated in the United States, Italy and Spain. T cells, B-cell-depleted T cells, or PBMCs supplied cDNA or gDNA.

Methods used by the authors: Reference gene primer amplification gave nucleated cell count estimates. Assay used: immunoSEQ multiplex PCR; TCRdb lists only in-frame clones, some missing. V and J calls and clone size are copied from that table; D and trimming were computed from the DNA. In the table there are about 100,000 clones, 85% of which are singletons. CDR3 length equals 15 residues. Germline assignment: CDR1 MNHNY and CDR2 SVGAGI (reference sequence). V was trimmed by 5 bases and J by 2 bases, leaving 13 bases between them. The receptor comes from a man between 50 and 59 years old with active or convalescent COVID-19. Sequencing was performed on peripheral blood. The V and J genes are TRBV6-6 and TRBJ1-5; D may be TRBD1 (5 bases). CDR3 amino acids: CASSTLGRGNQPQHF. The CDR3 DNA reads as TGTGCCAGCAGTACCCTCGGCAGGGGCAATCAGCCCCAGCATTTT.